A single sample is the source of the 26 T cell receptor beta chains below, sequenced in a study of T-cell memory formation after mild COVID-19. TCRdb redid the calling of the 5' RACE reads with MiXCR, one entry per CDR3 protein. The sample consists of roughly 150,000 distinct CDR3 sequences, 20% to 25% of them appearing once. Sequenced sample: PBMCs or a T cell subset sorted from them (not recorded which). Receptor source: an adult woman who had mild COVID-19 (a few samples of this study predate the infection). Cell type and time point are not known.

The genes are TRBV27 and TRBJ1-2; maybe TRBD1 (5 bases). Trimming removed 3 bases at V and 4 bases at J, with 9 bases between. The CDR3 runs 13 residues. The germline gives CDR1 MNHEY, CDR2 SMNVEV (reference sequence). CDR3 nucleotides: TGTGCCAGCAGTTTTCAGGGTACCTATGGCTACACCTTC. Protein product: CASSFQGTYGYTF.

In this sample, this clonotype turned up a few times. The CDR3 bases are TGTGCCAGCAGCCCCGGACTCGTTGAGCAGTTCTTC. This sequence encodes CASSPGLVEQFF. The chain employs TRBV6-2 or TRBV6-3 and TRBJ2-1, with a possible D match to TRBD2 (5 bases). The CDR3 contains 12 residues. CDR1 and CDR2 (germline): MNHEY, SVGEGT. Trimming cost V 6 bases and J 9 bases, with 12 bases left between them.

V usage is TRBV6-5 and J usage is TRBJ1-1, with D unclear. CDR1 is MNHEY, CDR2 SVGAGI, per germline. Deletions cut 0 bases from V and 3 bases from J, with 8 bases between. This CDR3 is built from 14 residues. CDR3: CASSYSGRYTEAFF. DNA for the CDR3: TGTGCCAGCAGTTACTCAGGGAGGTACACTGAAGCTTTCTTT.

This clonotype appeared a few times. CDR3: CASSLDVNQETQYF. Written as DNA, the CDR3 is TGCGCCAGCAGCTTGGACGTGAACCAAGAGACCCAGTACTTC. The chain couples TRBV5-1 to TRBJ2-5, with unresolved D. The CDR3 totals 14 residues. Germline V lookup: CDR1 SGHRS, CDR2 YFSETQ. V lost 0 bases and J 0 bases, leaving 6 bases between the germline ends.

The genes are TRBV7-6 and TRBJ2-3, with 13 bases aligning to TRBD2. The V segment lost 1 base and the J segment 0 bases; nucleotides outside the gene matches: 7. This CDR3 has 19 residues. CDR1 and CDR2 (germline): SGHVS, FNYEAQ. The CDR3, as DNA: TGTGCCAGCAGCTTAGAACTAGCGGGAGGGCCCGGAAGCACAGATACGCAGTATTTT. This encodes CASSLELAGGPGSTDTQYF.

Ten or more counts support this clonotype. The V call is TRBV5-6, the J call TRBJ1-1, with D uncertain. Trimming removed 5 bases at V and 2 bases at J, with 4 bases between. The CDR3 spans 11 residues. CDR1 and CDR2 from the germline V gene are SGHDT and YYEEEE. DNA for the CDR3: TGTGCCAGCAGATCTAACACTGAAGCTTTCTTT. Translating gives CASRSNTEAFF.

This clonotype has more than one count but fewer than ten. CDR3 sequence reads: CASSPERGPPYNEQFF. DNA for the CDR3: TGTGCCAGCAGCCCCGAGAGAGGGCCACCTTACAATGAGCAGTTCTTC. The gene calls are TRBV7-2 and TRBJ2-1, with D perhaps matching TRBD2 (5 bases). Germline values: CDR1 SGHTA, CDR2 FQGNSA. V lost 5 bases and J lost 4, with 18 bases in between. The CDR3 extends over 16 amino acids.

This clonotype appeared a few times. This sequence joins TRBV4-1 and TRBJ2-7; TRBD1 agrees at 9 bases. Germline V gene lookup returns CDR1 MGHRA and CDR2 YSYEKL. Germline trimming cut 1 base from V and 3 bases from J; bases unmatched to any gene: 7. The CDR3 runs to 16 residues. The CDR3 sequence is CASSQVLGQGRYEQYF. The CDR3 DNA follows: TGCGCCAGCAGCCAAGTCCTGGGACAGGGCCGCTACGAGCAGTACTTC.

This chain connects TRBV5-1 to TRBJ2-1; 10 bases line up with TRBD2. This CDR3 is 15 amino acids long. With 2 bases clipped from V and 6 bases from J, the junction kept 5 bases outside the gene matches. CDR1 SGHRS and CDR2 YFSETQ come from the germline V gene. CDR3 bases: TGCGCCAGCAGCTTAGCGGGAGGGGAGGGCAATGAGCAGTTCTTC. It translates to CASSLAGGEGNEQFF.

V gene TRBV5-1 combines with J gene TRBJ1-5; D is perhaps TRBD1 (6 bases). V was clipped by 0 bases and J by 0 bases, with 10 bases between them. Germline V gene lookup returns CDR1 SGHRS and CDR2 YFSETQ. The CDR3 length is 16 residues. The CDR3 nucleotides are TGCGCCAGCAGCTTGGGGACAGATTATAGCAATCAGCCCCAGCATTTT. The encoded protein is CASSLGTDYSNQPQHF.

The sample holds a few counts of this clonotype. Written as DNA, the CDR3 is TGTGCCAGCAGCTTCTCATGGAGCGCCGGGGAGCTGTTTTTT. It specifies CASSFSWSAGELFF. The chain joins TRBV7-3 to TRBJ2-2; D is undetermined. The CDR3 loop spans 14 amino acids. Trimming shortened V by 3 bases and J by 6 bases, and 11 bases separated the two germline ends. The V gene's germline CDR1 is SGHTA and CDR2 FQGTGA. The entire variable domain, with the rest obtained from reference TRBV7-3 and TRBJ2-2, is as follows: GAGVSQTPSNKVTEKGKYVELRCDPISGHTALYWYRQSLGQGPEFLIYFQGTGAADDSGLPNDRFFAVRPEGSVSTLKIQRTERGDSAVYLCASSFSWSAGELFFGEGSRLTVL.

The CDR3 DNA reads as TGTGCCAGCAGGGATGAAGGGAGCACTGAAGCTTTCTTT. Translating gives CASRDEGSTEAFF. The chain couples TRBV11-2 to TRBJ1-1; D is ambiguous. Germline V gives CDR1 SGHAT, CDR2 FQNNGV. CDR3 length: 13 amino acids. The V gene lost 6 bases and the J gene lost 4 bases, with 12 bases spanning the gap.

The chain employs TRBV6-6 and TRBJ2-7, with D perhaps given as TRBD1 or TRBD2 (5 bases each). CDR1 and CDR2 from the germline V gene are MNHNY and SVGAGI (reference sequence). The V end was cut by 5 bases, the J end by 9 bases, with 20 bases between. This CDR3 has 14 amino acids. The chain's CDR3 is CASSTYGTDSGQYF. The DNA for the CDR3 is TGTGCCAGCAGTACCTACGGGACCGACTCCGGGCAGTACTTC.

V usage is TRBV4-2 and J usage is TRBJ2-1, with TRBD2 identical over 14 bases. The length of the CDR3 is 15 residues. Trimming took 5 bases from V and 8 from J; bases not matched to a gene: 5. Germline CDR1 and CDR2: LGHNA and YNFKEQ. Here the CDR3 reads CASSTGTSGSYEQFF. DNA of the CDR3: TGTGCCAGCAGCACCGGGACTAGCGGGAGTTATGAGCAGTTCTTC.

The rearrangement uses TRBV6-5 and TRBJ2-7; D unresolved. The CDR3 is 14 residues long. Germline-derived CDR1 and CDR2 are MNHEY and SVGAGI. V was cut by 6 bases and J by 2 bases, with 14 bases left in between. As DNA, the CDR3 is TGTGCCAGCAGGCAACCGAACAGTCCCTACGAGCAGTACTTC. Its translation is CASRQPNSPYEQYF.

This clonotype was recorded a few times. The chain employs TRBV3-1 and TRBJ2-7, with 8 bases that match TRBD1. The CDR3 runs 16 residues. The V and J ends lost 5 bases and 1 base, in that order; junction bases with no gene match: 10. Germline CDR1 and CDR2: LGHDT and YNNKEL (reference sequence). The CDR3 DNA sequence: TGTGCCAGCAGCTCACTTATAGGGACAGGATCCTACGAGCAGTACTTC. Encoded protein: CASSSLIGTGSYEQYF.

This clonotype turned up a few times. This sequence joins TRBV12-3 or TRBV12-4 and TRBJ1-1; 11 bases map to TRBD1. The V and J ends lost 5 bases and 5 bases, in that order; junction bases with no gene match: 7. The CDR3 is made up of 15 amino acids. CDR3 in DNA: TGTGCCAGCAGTACCAGGACAGGGGGCCTTACTGAAGCTTTCTTT. This sequence encodes CASSTRTGGLTEAFF.

This clonotype was found a few times. This chain links TRBV7-9 with TRBJ1-2, with 8 bases that match TRBD1. The V gene's germline CDR1 is SEHNR and CDR2 FQNEAQ (reference sequence). V lost 5 bases to trimming and J lost 2 bases; unmatched junction nucleotides: 7. CDR3 length: 15 residues. The CDR3 protein is CASSESTGDNYGYTF. The CDR3 region has the DNA TGTGCCAGCAGCGAATCGACAGGGGACAACTATGGCTACACCTTC.

This chain uses TRBV7-6 with TRBJ2-3, with 7 positions matching TRBD2. Germline V gene lookup returns CDR1 SGHVS and CDR2 FNYEAQ. This CDR3 is built from 16 residues. J gave up 1 base and V 2 bases, and 6 bases lay outside the gene matches. The CDR3 protein is CASSLQFAGGTDTQYF. The CDR3 DNA sequence: TGTGCCAGCAGCTTACAGTTCGCGGGAGGCACAGATACGCAGTATTTT.

J is TRBJ2-7 and V is TRBV3-1; D remains unclear. Trimming pared 1 base from V and 5 bases from J, leaving 9 bases between. CDR1 LGHDT and CDR2 YNNKEL come from the germline V gene (reference sequence). This CDR3 is 13 amino acids long. The CDR3 protein is CASSQGFSDEQYF. CDR3 nucleotide sequence: TGTGCCAGCAGCCAAGGGTTCTCGGACGAGCAGTACTTC.

The V gene is TRBV4-1, the J gene TRBJ2-3; TRBD1 matches at 7 bases. Germline V gives CDR1 MGHRA, CDR2 YSYEKL. The V gene end was trimmed by 0 bases and the J gene end by 2 bases; junction bases not matched to a gene: 5. The CDR3 extends over 16 amino acids. The CDR3 here is CASSQDRDSYTDTQYF. The CDR3, as DNA: TGCGCCAGCAGCCAAGACCGGGACAGCTACACAGATACGCAGTATTTT.

The V gene is TRBV12-3 or TRBV12-4, the J gene TRBJ2-1; 7 positions match TRBD1. Trimming cost V 6 bases and J 7 bases; bases outside gene matches: 9. This CDR3 has 14 amino acids. This CDR3 reads CASRFGTVYNEQFF. DNA for the CDR3: TGTGCCAGCAGATTTGGGACAGTTTATAATGAGCAGTTCTTC.

CDR3 coding DNA: TGTGCCAGCAGCTTAGTTGCTAGGGGTGCCGAGCAGTACTTC. Translation: CASSLVARGAEQYF. The chain combines TRBV7-2 with TRBJ2-7; D is perhaps TRBD1 (5 bases). Germline CDR1 SGHTA, CDR2 FQGNSA. The CDR3 length is 14 residues. Trimming took off 1 base at V and 6 bases at J, with 13 bases between the two ends.

The V gene is TRBV2, the J gene TRBJ2-3, with 14 bases matching TRBD2. This CDR3 spans 19 amino acids. V dropped 7 bases and J dropped 4; count of bases not matched to a gene: 16. Germline V CDR1 and CDR2: SNHLY, FYNNEI. CDR3 nucleotide sequence: TGTGCCAGCATCGGAATGACTAGCGGGAGGGGCCCCGAGGCAGATACGCAGTATTTT. Amino acid sequence: CASIGMTSGRGPEADTQYF.

This clonotype was detected only a few times. CDR3 nucleotides: TGTGCCAGCAGCGCCCGGGGCGACTACGAGCAGTACTTC. Amino acid sequence: CASSARGDYEQYF. This chain links TRBV9 with TRBJ2-7; tentatively, D is TRBD1 or TRBD2 (5 bases each). V was trimmed by 3 bases and J by 3 bases, leaving 10 bases between them. Germline CDR1 and CDR2: SGDLS and YYNGEE. The CDR3 loop spans 13 amino acids.

This clonotype was observed a few times. The V gene is TRBV9, the J gene TRBJ2-7, with D possibly matching TRBD2 (5 bases). Germline-derived CDR1 and CDR2 are SGDLS and YYNGEE. The CDR3 sequence is 14 residues long. V was pared by 0 bases and J by 0 bases, with 7 bases between. DNA of the CDR3: TGTGCCAGCAGCGTAGGAGACTACTCCTACGAGCAGTACTTC. Translated, it gives CASSVGDYSYEQYF.